This TCR beta chain was identified during a study of cytomegalovirus exposure and HLA in healthy donors. Data came from immunoSEQ multiplex PCR; TCRdb stores just in-frame clones and leaves some out. The sample shows tens of thousands of clones, 96% of them seen only once. CDR3 length equals 11 residues. Germline CDR1 is SGHNT and CDR2 is YENEEA. Trimming pared 7 bases from V and 7 bases from J, leaving 8 bases between. Sequenced input: PBMCs. This chain joins TRBV11-3 and TRBJ2-4; D is possibly TRBD2 (5 bases). This clonotype was obtained from a man aged 18 to 30 in good health and CMV-seronegative. DNA of the CDR3: TGTGCCAGCACCGGCGGGAACATTCAGTACTTC. Residues: CASTGGNIQYF.